A single sample gave rise to the 25 T cell receptor beta chains below, sequenced in a study of T cell responses to AZD1222 COVID-19 vaccine. The data were produced by immunoSEQ multiplex PCR, yet TCRdb's version contains in-frame clones alone and is incomplete. In the table there are 95,000 to 150,000 clones, about 87% of which are singletons. Sequencing used peripheral blood, obtained on day 0 of AZD1222 vaccination. The source is an adult in good health.

The genes are TRBV7-2 and TRBJ2-1; TRBD1 matches 11 bases. This CDR3 is built from 15 residues. Looked up from germline, CDR1 is SGHTA and CDR2 is FQGNSA. V lost 4 bases and J lost 7; bases outside the gene matches: 6. The CDR3 protein is CASSSDRGLWNEQFF. The CDR3, as DNA: TGTGCCAGCAGCTCGGACAGGGGGCTTTGGAATGAGCAGTTCTTC.

The chain employs TRBV4-2 and TRBJ2-3, with D unclear. Trimming removed 0 bases from V and 1 base from J, with 5 bases in between. CDR1 is LGHNA and CDR2 is YNFKEQ in the germline V gene. This CDR3 contains 14 residues. The CDR3 sequence is CASSQDPGTDTQYF. DNA for the CDR3: TGTGCCAGCAGCCAAGATCCCGGCACAGATACGCAGTATTTT.

The rearrangement links TRBV12-3 or TRBV12-4 to TRBJ2-5, with D tentatively TRBD2 (6 bases). Trimming stripped 6 bases from V and 2 bases from J, with 10 bases between. This CDR3 has 13 amino acids. The DNA for the CDR3 is TGTGCCAGCAGCCGGGACTCACAAGAGACCCAGTACTTC. Encoded protein: CASSRDSQETQYF.

The genes are TRBV27 and TRBJ2-4; 11 bases match TRBD1. The CDR3 sequence is 15 residues long. Germline V gene lookup returns CDR1 MNHEY and CDR2 SMNVEV (reference sequence). V shed 6 bases and J 6 bases; nucleotides not matched to a gene: 7. The CDR3 DNA reads TGTGCCAGCAGGCCGGACAGGGGGCTGGGAAACATTCAGTACTTC. Amino acids: CASRPDRGLGNIQYF.

The gene calls are TRBV7-6 and TRBJ2-5, with a weak D call TRBD1 (6 bases). The ends were cut back, 5 bases at V and 3 bases at J, with 19 bases in the middle. In germline, CDR1 is SGHVS, CDR2 FNYEAQ. This CDR3 is 16 amino acids long. This chain's CDR3 is CASSPAQGGGEETQYF. The CDR3 DNA follows: TGTGCCAGCAGCCCGGCACAGGGTGGGGGAGAAGAGACCCAGTACTTC.

For the CDR3, the DNA is TGTGCCAGCTCACCAGGGGGGGCCGCCAAAAACATTCAGTACTTC. It codes for CASSPGGAAKNIQYF. This chain connects TRBV18 to TRBJ2-4; D is possibly TRBD2 (7 bases). The V gene lost 2 bases and the J gene lost 1 base, with 9 bases spanning the gap. The CDR3 has 15 amino acids. Germline values: CDR1 KGHSH, CDR2 LQKENI. The whole variable domain, remainder taken from reference TRBV18 and TRBJ2-4, is NAGVMQNPRHLVRRRGQEARLRCSPMKGHSHVYWYRQLPEEGLKFMVYLQKENIIDESGMPKERFSAEFPKEGPSILRIQQVVRGDSAAYFCASSPGGAAKNIQYFGAGTRLSVL.

The chain employs TRBV27 and TRBJ2-2; maybe TRBD1 (6 bases). This CDR3 region has 14 residues. Germline V lookup: CDR1 MNHEY, CDR2 SMNVEV (reference sequence). Trimming pared 7 bases from V and 1 base from J, leaving 10 bases between. CDR3 sequence reads: CASTRDKNTGELFF. In nucleotides, the CDR3 is TGTGCCAGCACCCGGGACAAGAACACCGGGGAGCTGTTTTTT.

This clone was picked up a small number of times. This chain joins TRBV18 and TRBJ1-1, with no clear D. Germline-derived CDR1 and CDR2 are KGHSH and LQKENI. V was shortened by 6 bases and J by 1 base, with 9 bases between the two germline ends. CDR3 length: 13 residues. The CDR3 DNA is TGTGCCAGCTCGTCCGGTGAGAACACTGAAGCTTTCTTT. The encoded protein is CASSSGENTEAFF.

This clone was detected once. The chain recombines TRBV7-9 with TRBJ2-4; the match to TRBD1 covers 8 bases. J gave up 1 base and V 5 bases, and 10 bases lay outside the gene matches. This CDR3 spans 17 amino acids. Germline V lookup: CDR1 SEHNR, CDR2 FQNEAQ (reference sequence). CDR3 in DNA: TGTGCCAGCAGCGGGTCGGACAGGGAGGTGGCCAAAAACATTCAGTACTTC. Encoded protein: CASSGSDREVAKNIQYF.

Comment on this clone: The sample holds other DNA sequences that translate to the same CDR3. The V and J genes are TRBV5-8 and TRBJ1-3; D unclear. V lost 4 bases, J lost 4 bases, and 6 bases lay in between. The CDR3 covers 12 residues. Germline CDR1 reads SGHTS; CDR2 reads YDEGEE. In nucleotides, the CDR3 is TGTGCCAGCAGCCTCAGAGGAAACACCATATATTTT. Its protein is CASSLRGNTIYF.

The CDR3 sequence is CASSPKRTNEKLFF. The CDR3 coding sequence is TGTGCCAGCAGCCCCAAGAGGACTAATGAAAAACTGTTTTTT. The chain combines TRBV27 with TRBJ1-4, with D hard to call. Between the trimmed V and J ends, which lost 6 bases and 2 bases, there was a span of 10 bases. CDR3 length: 14 residues. CDR1 is MNHEY and CDR2 is SMNVEV in the germline V gene (reference sequence).

The J gene is TRBJ1-2, the V gene TRBV7-2, with D possibly TRBD1 on 5 matching bases. The germline V gene has CDR1 SGHTA and CDR2 FQGNSA. This CDR3 region has 15 residues. With 0 bases removed from V and 2 bases from J, the gap between germline ends came to 10 bases. CDR3 sequence (DNA): TGTGCCAGCAGCTTAGCCGGGGACGGAAACTATGGCTACACCTTC. Translating gives CASSLAGDGNYGYTF.

This chain joins TRBV7-2 and TRBJ1-5; D not certain. CDR3 length: 15 amino acids. CDR1 is SGHTA and CDR2 is FQGNSA in the germline V gene. The ends were cut back, 1 base at V and 3 bases at J, with 10 bases in the middle. DNA for the CDR3: TGTGCCAGCAGCTTAGTTGGAGGGAACAATCAGCCCCAGCATTTT. This sequence encodes CASSLVGGNNQPQHF. Complete variable domain (other parts from reference TRBV7-2 and TRBJ1-5): GAGVSQSPSNKVTEKGKDVELRCDPISGHTALYWYRQSLGQGLEFLIYFQGNSAPDKSGLPSDRFSAERTGGSVSTLTIQRTQQEDSAVYLCASSLVGGNNQPQHFGDGTRLSIL.

This rearrangement joins TRBV5-1 to TRBJ2-5, with 12 bases matching TRBD2. CDR1 is SGHRS and CDR2 is YFSETQ in the germline V gene. The CDR3 loop spans 16 amino acids. J was trimmed by 5 bases and V by 2 bases; bases with no gene match: 7. The CDR3 protein is CASSFSSGRARETQYF. The DNA of the CDR3 is TGCGCCAGCAGCTTTTCTAGCGGGAGGGCCAGGGAGACCCAGTACTTC.

This clone came up once. This sequence joins TRBV11-3 and TRBJ1-1; D remains ambiguous. V lost 3 bases to trimming and J lost 0 bases, with 8 bases between them. The CDR3 length is 14 residues. Germline assignment: CDR1 SGHNT and CDR2 YENEEA. CDR3: CASSFSGMNTEAFF. Written as DNA, the CDR3 is TGTGCCAGCAGCTTTTCCGGAATGAACACTGAAGCTTTCTTT.

V is TRBV24-1 and J is TRBJ2-7; D remains unclear. Trimming took off 7 bases at V and 3 bases at J, with 9 bases between the two ends. This CDR3 is built from 12 residues. Germline CDR1 reads KGHDR; CDR2 reads SFDVKD. CDR3 bases: TGTGCCACCAGACTTCACGGCTACGAGCAGTACTTC. Translating gives CATRLHGYEQYF.

The chain is built from TRBV10-1 and TRBJ2-7, with 10 positions matching TRBD1. The CDR3 extends over 16 amino acids. Germline values: CDR1 WNHNN, CDR2 SYGVQD (reference sequence). Losses at the gene ends were 2 bases for V and 4 bases for J; bases not matched to a gene: 8. CDR3 in amino acids: CASSEDRDRGRYEQYF. The CDR3 DNA sequence: TGCGCCAGCAGTGAGGATAGGGACAGGGGTAGATACGAGCAGTACTTC.

The V gene is TRBV5-6, the J gene TRBJ2-5; maybe TRBD2 (5 bases). The CDR3 has 13 residues. Germline V gene lookup returns CDR1 SGHDT and CDR2 YYEEEE. Trimming left V 0 bases short and J 2 bases short, with 5 bases between. CDR3 sequence: CASSLGGQETQYF. Here the CDR3 DNA reads TGTGCCAGCAGCTTGGGAGGGCAAGAGACCCAGTACTTC.

This clone was counted a single time. V is TRBV10-3 and J is TRBJ2-7, with a possible D match to TRBD2 (6 bases). CDR1 is ENHRY, CDR2 SYGVKD, per germline. Trimming shortened V by 7 bases and J by 0 bases, and 10 bases separated the two germline ends. CDR3 size: 13 residues. The CDR3 region has the DNA TGTGCCATCATGGGACTCCGCTCCTACGAGCAGTACTTC. Protein product: CAIMGLRSYEQYF.

The chain carries TRBV7-8 and TRBJ1-2; perhaps TRBD1 as D (6 bases). CDR1 and CDR2 from the germline V gene are SGHVS and FQNEAQ. The length of the CDR3 is 13 residues. V lost 5 bases and J 5 bases, leaving 12 bases between the germline ends. In DNA, the CDR3 is TGTGCCAGCAGCCCCACAGGGTCATATGGCTACACCTTC. It yields the protein CASSPTGSYGYTF.

The chain combines TRBV7-7 with TRBJ2-7; D call uncertain. V lost 4 bases to trimming and J lost 1 base, with 8 bases between them. The CDR3 runs to 13 residues. In germline, CDR1 is SSHAT, CDR2 FNYEAQ (reference sequence). The CDR3 loop reads CASSSRMSYEQYF. Here the CDR3 DNA reads TGTGCCAGCAGCTCCCGAATGTCCTACGAGCAGTACTTC.

V gene TRBV7-6 combines with J gene TRBJ2-3, with 16 positions matching TRBD2. V trimming: 1 base; J trimming: 2 bases; junction bases outside the gene matches: 6. The length of the CDR3 is 19 residues. Germline V gives CDR1 SGHVS, CDR2 FNYEAQ. This CDR3 reads CASSLDWGLAGGTTDTQYF. CDR3 DNA: TGTGCCAGCAGCTTAGATTGGGGACTAGCGGGGGGGACCACAGATACGCAGTATTTT.

The rearrangement joins TRBV5-6 to TRBJ2-5, with D uncertain. CDR1 and CDR2 (germline): SGHDT, YYEEEE. CDR3 length: 13 amino acids. The ends were cut back, 0 bases at V and 4 bases at J, with 7 bases in the middle. The CDR3 DNA sequence: TGTGCCAGCAGCTTGGTGGTTCGAGAGACCCAGTACTTC. Its translation: CASSLVVRETQYF.

The chain joins TRBV7-6 to TRBJ2-3, with TRBD1 matching over 7 bases. The CDR3 consists of 14 residues. Trimming cost V 10 bases and J 3 bases; bases outside gene matches: 10. From germline, CDR1 is SGHVS and CDR2 FNYEAQ. The CDR3 nucleotides are TGTGCCACAAGAACAGGGGCCGGGACAGATACGCAGTATTTT. This translates into CATRTGAGTDTQYF. Full variable domain (remainder filled in from reference TRBV7-6 and TRBJ2-3): GAGVSQSPRYKVTKRGQDVALRCDPISGHVSLYWYRQALGQGPEFLTYFNYEAQQDKSGLPNDRFSAERPEGSISTLTIQRTEQRDSAMYRCATRTGAGTDTQYFGPGTRLTVL.

The gene calls are TRBV7-6 and TRBJ1-5; no firm D call. The germline V gene has CDR1 SGHVS and CDR2 FNYEAQ. The V and J ends lost 5 bases and 7 bases respectively, with 15 bases between them. The CDR3 is 14 residues long. The CDR3 region is CASSHGGLNQPQHF. The CDR3 DNA sequence: TGTGCCAGCAGCCACGGAGGGCTCAACCAGCCCCAGCATTTT.